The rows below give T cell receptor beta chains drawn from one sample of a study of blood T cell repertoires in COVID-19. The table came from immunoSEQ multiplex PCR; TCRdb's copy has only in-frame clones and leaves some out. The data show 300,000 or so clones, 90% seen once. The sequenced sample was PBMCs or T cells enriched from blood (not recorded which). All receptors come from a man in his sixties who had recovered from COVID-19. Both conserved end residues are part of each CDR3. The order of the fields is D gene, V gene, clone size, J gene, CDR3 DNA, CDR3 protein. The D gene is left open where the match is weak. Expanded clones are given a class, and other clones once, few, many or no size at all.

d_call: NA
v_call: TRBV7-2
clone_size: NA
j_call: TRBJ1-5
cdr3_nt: TGTGCCAGCAGCTCCCGGCGGGGGGCGGGTCAGCCCCAGCATTTT
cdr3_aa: CASSSRRGAGQPQHF

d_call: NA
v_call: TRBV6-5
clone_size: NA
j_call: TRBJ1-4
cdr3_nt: TGTGCCACCCGGAACCGAGGAACAACTAATGAAAAACTGTTTTTT
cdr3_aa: CATRNRGTTNEKLFF

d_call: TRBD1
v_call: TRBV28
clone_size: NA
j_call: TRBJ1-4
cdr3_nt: TGTGCCAGCAGTTTGGGACAGAGTAATGAAAAACTGTTTTTT
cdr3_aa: CASSLGQSNEKLFF

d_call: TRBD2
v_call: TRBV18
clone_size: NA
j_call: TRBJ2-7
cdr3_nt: TGTGCCAGCTCACCACTAGCGGGGGACTACGAGCAGTACTTC
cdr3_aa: CASSPLAGDYEQYF

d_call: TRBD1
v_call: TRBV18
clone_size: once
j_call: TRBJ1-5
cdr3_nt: TGTGCCAGCTCGGCAACAGGGGGGGATCAGCCCCAGCATTTT
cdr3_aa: CASSATGGDQPQHF

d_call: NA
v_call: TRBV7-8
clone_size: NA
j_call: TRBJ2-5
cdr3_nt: TGTGCCAGCAGCCCCCTATCGGGGGGCCAAAAAGAGACCCAGTACTTC
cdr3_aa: CASSPLSGGQKETQYF

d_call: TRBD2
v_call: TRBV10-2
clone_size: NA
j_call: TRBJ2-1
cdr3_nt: TGCGCCAGCGCTTCTTTAGCGGGGGGGTACAATGAGCAGTTCTTC
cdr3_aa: CASASLAGGYNEQFF

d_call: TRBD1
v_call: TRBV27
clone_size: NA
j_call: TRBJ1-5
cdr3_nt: TGTGCCAGCAGTTTATCGGGACAGATAAATCAGCCCCAGCATTTT
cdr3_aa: CASSLSGQINQPQHF

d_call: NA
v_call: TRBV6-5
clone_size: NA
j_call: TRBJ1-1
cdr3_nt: TGTGCCAGCAGTCCCCCAGGAACTCGGAACACTGAAGCTTTCTTT
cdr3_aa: CASSPPGTRNTEAFF

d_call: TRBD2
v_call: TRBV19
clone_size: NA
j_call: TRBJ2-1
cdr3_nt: TGTGCCAGTAGAACAAGCGGGGGGGTTATTAATGAGCAGTTCTTC
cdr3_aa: CASRTSGGVINEQFF

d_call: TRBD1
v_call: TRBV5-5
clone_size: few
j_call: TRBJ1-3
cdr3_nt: TGTGCCAGCAGCGTTCAGACAGGGGTCGTCTCTGGAAACACCATATATTTT
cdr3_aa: CASSVQTGVVSGNTIYF

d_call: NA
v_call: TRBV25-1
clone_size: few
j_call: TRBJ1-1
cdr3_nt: TGTGCCAGCAGTGAAGTGCCAGGTGAAGCTTTCTTT
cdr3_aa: CASSEVPGEAFF

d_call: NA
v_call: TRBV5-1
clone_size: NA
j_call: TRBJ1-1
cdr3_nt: TGCGCCAGCAGCTTGTCGGCGGGGACGAACACTGAAGCTTTCTTT
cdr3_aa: CASSLSAGTNTEAFF

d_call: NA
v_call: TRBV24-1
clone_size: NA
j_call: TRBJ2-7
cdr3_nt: TGTGCCACCAAGGAACAGGGCGAACCCTACGAGCAGTACTTC
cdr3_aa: CATKEQGEPYEQYF

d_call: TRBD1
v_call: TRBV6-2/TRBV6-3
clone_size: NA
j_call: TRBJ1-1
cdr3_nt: TGTGCCAGCAGTTACTCACTTAACCGGGACAGGGATTATGCTAACACTGAAGCTTTCTTT
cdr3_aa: CASSYSLNRDRDYANTEAFF

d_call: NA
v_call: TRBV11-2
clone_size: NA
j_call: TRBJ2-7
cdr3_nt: TGTGCCAGCAGCTCGGTGCGGGGTGGGTTCCCCCTCGAGCAGTACTTC
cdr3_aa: CASSSVRGGFPLEQYF

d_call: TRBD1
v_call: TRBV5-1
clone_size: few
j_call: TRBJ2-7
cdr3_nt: TGCGCCAGCAGCCCCGGACAGGGGGCTTACGAGCAGTACTTC
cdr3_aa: CASSPGQGAYEQYF

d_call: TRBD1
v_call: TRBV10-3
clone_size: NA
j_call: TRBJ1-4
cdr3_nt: TGTGCCACCAAGGGACAGGGGGAGCGTGGTTTTGAAAAACTGTTTTTT
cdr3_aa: CATKGQGERGFEKLFF

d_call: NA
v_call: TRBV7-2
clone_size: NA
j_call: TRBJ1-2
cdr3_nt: TGTGCCAGCAGCTATTACAGGGATGTTGCCTATGGCTACACCTTC
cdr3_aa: CASSYYRDVAYGYTF

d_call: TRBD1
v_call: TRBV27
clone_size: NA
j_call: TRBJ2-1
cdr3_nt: TGTGCCAGCAGTCTGACAGGGTACAATGAGCAGTTCTTC
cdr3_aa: CASSLTGYNEQFF

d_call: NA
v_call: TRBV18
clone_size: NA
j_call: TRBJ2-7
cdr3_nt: TGTGCCAGCTTACCACGGAGGGGGCCTTCCTACGAGCAGTACTTC
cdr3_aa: CASLPRRGPSYEQYF

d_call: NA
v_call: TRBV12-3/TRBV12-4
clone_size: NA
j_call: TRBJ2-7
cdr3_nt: TGTGCCAGCAGCCTACAGGTCCCCTACGAGCAGTACTTC
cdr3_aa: CASSLQVPYEQYF

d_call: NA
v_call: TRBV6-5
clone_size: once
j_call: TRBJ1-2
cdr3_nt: TGTGCCAGCAGTTACTCGGGTCAGACTTATGGCTACACCTTC
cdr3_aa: CASSYSGQTYGYTF

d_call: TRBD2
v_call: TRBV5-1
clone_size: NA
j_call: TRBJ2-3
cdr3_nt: TGCGCCAGCAGCTTCGGGGCGGGAGCAATGACAGATACGCAGTATTTT
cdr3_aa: CASSFGAGAMTDTQYF

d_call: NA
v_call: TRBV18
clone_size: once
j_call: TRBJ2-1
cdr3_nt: TGTGCCAGCTCACCGATGGCGGGCGTAAGGAATGAGCAGTTCTTC
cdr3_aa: CASSPMAGVRNEQFF

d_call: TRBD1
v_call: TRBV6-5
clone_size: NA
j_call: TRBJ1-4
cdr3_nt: TGTGCCAGCAGTACCGGGACAGGGGGCGGGAAACTGTTTTTT
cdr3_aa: CASSTGTGGGKLFF

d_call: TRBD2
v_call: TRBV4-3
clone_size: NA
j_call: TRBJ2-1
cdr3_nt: TGCGCCAGCAGCCCTGGGACTAGGTCAAATGAGCAGTTCTTC
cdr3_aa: CASSPGTRSNEQFF

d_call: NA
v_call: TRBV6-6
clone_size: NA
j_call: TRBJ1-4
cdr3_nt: TGTGCCAGCAGTTACGTTCAGGGTGGGCGGGAAAAACTGTTTTTT
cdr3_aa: CASSYVQGGREKLFF